The 17 T cell receptor beta chains below were found in one sample sequenced in a study of Ad26.COV2.S vaccination and SARS-CoV-2 variants. The treatment: some 19 received Ad26.COV2.S at low or high dose, single or two shots; several received placebo; per-sample allocation not given. Vaccine and placebo recipients were sampled on day 63 after the first injection. Sequenced by immunoSEQ multiplex PCR; TCRdb stores in-frame clones only, minus some. Among fewer than 400,000 clones listed, roughly 90% were seen once. The source material was peripheral blood, sampled in a trial of Ad26.COV2.S vaccine versus placebo. Every receptor here comes from a person aged 18-65 years who received the Ad26.COV2.S COVID-19 vaccine or a placebo.

V usage is TRBV10-3 and J usage is TRBJ2-1; perhaps TRBD2 as D (5 bases). The CDR3 is 14 residues long. The germline gives CDR1 ENHRY, CDR2 SYGVKD. Trimming took 3 bases from V and 4 from J, leaving 10 bases between them. The CDR3 DNA sequence: TGTGCCATCAGTGAAAGAGGGCCTTACAATGAGCAGTTCTTC. Its translation: CAISERGPYNEQFF.

J is TRBJ2-1 and V is TRBV5-4; perhaps TRBD1 as D (6 bases). Germline lookup yields CDR1 SGHNT and CDR2 YYREEE (reference sequence). Trimming removed 4 bases from V and 10 bases from J, with 15 bases in between. This CDR3 contains 13 residues. In DNA form, the CDR3 reads TGTGCCAGCAGCCCAGACAGGATCGGGGAGCAGTTCTTC. This gives the protein CASSPDRIGEQFF.

V gene TRBV19 combines with J gene TRBJ2-7, with 8 bases lining up with TRBD2. V lost 3 bases and J lost 4; bases outside the gene matches: 8. The germline gives CDR1 LNHDA, CDR2 SQIVND (reference sequence). The CDR3 totals 15 residues. This CDR3 is CASSIVAGGGYEQYF. CDR3 nucleotides: TGTGCCAGTAGTATTGTTGCGGGAGGAGGTTACGAGCAGTACTTC.

The chain uses TRBV28 and TRBJ2-1; 7 bases match TRBD2. The germline CDR1 and CDR2 sequences are MDHEN and SYDVKM. The V gene end was trimmed by 5 bases and the J gene end by 3 bases; junction bases not matched to a gene: 10. The CDR3 contains 16 residues. The CDR3 DNA sequence: TGTGCCAGCAGTCCAACATCCGGACTAGGCTACAATGAGCAGTTCTTC. Its protein is CASSPTSGLGYNEQFF.

The V and J genes are TRBV9 and TRBJ2-1; TRBD2 matches at 7 bases. There are 15 residues in the CDR3. Germline V gene lookup returns CDR1 SGDLS and CDR2 YYNGEE. The V and J ends lost 2 bases and 1 base, in that order; junction bases with no gene match: 3. For the CDR3, the DNA is TGTGCCAGCAGCGTGGGAGCGGGGTCCTACAATGAGCAGTTCTTC. As protein: CASSVGAGSYNEQFF.

V usage is TRBV28 and J usage is TRBJ1-1, with 12 bases fitting TRBD1. With 7 bases clipped from V and 0 bases from J, the junction kept 15 bases outside the gene matches. Germline values: CDR1 MDHEN, CDR2 SYDVKM. The CDR3 has 19 residues. CDR3 nucleotide sequence: TGTGCCAGCATCGCAAGCCCGGGACAGGGGGCAATCATGAACACTGAAGCTTTCTTT. Its translation is CASIASPGQGAIMNTEAFF. Together with reference TRBV28 and TRBJ1-1, the CDR3 gives the full variable domain: DVKVTQSSRYLVKRTGEKVFLECVQDMDHENMFWYRQDPGLGLRLIYFSYDVKMKEKGDIPEGYSVSREKKERFSLILESASTNQTSMYLCASIASPGQGAIMNTEAFFGQGTRLTVV.

The rearrangement uses TRBV30 and TRBJ2-2; D perhaps matches TRBD1 (6 bases). Germline lookup yields CDR1 GTSNPN and CDR2 SVGIG (reference sequence). This CDR3 has 15 amino acids. The V gene lost 0 bases and the J gene lost 1 base, with 9 bases spanning the gap. CDR3 bases: TGTGCCTGGAGTGTCGGGACACTGAACACCGGGGAGCTGTTTTTT. Protein sequence: CAWSVGTLNTGELFF.

The V and J genes are TRBV5-1 and TRBJ1-2; possibly TRBD1 for D (5 bases). This CDR3 region has 18 residues. The ends were cut back, 5 bases at V and 4 bases at J, with 27 bases in the middle. Looked up from germline, CDR1 is SGHRS and CDR2 is YFSETQ. The CDR3 nucleotides read TGCGCCAGCAGACCGATGACGTTCGGGGGGAGGTTTGTCTATGGCTACACCTTC. As protein: CASRPMTFGGRFVYGYTF.

By frequency in the sample, this clone is medium-sized. This sequence joins TRBV7-8 and TRBJ2-7, with D perhaps assigned TRBD1 or TRBD2 (5 bases each). Trimming cost V 2 bases and J 5 bases, with 22 bases left between them. The germline gives CDR1 SGHVS, CDR2 FQNEAQ. The length of the CDR3 is 17 residues. CDR3 nucleotide sequence: TGTGCCAGCAGCTTAAGAGGGTTCAGGAACAGGCGGGACGAGCAGTACTTC. It codes for CASSLRGFRNRRDEQYF.

The chain couples TRBV5-4 to TRBJ2-5, with 9 bases aligning to TRBD1. The V and J ends lost 5 bases and 5 bases, in that order; junction bases with no gene match: 13. The CDR3 runs 16 residues. Germline values: CDR1 SGHNT, CDR2 YYREEE (reference sequence). The CDR3 coding sequence is TGTGCCAGCAGTTCAGCGCGGGACAGGGTTACGGAGACCCAGTACTTC. Residues: CASSSARDRVTETQYF.

This chain uses TRBV10-3 with TRBJ2-1; 16 nucleotides line up with TRBD2. The CDR3 extends over 20 amino acids. V was clipped by 0 bases and J by 7 bases; unmatched bases: 12. CDR1 and CDR2 from the germline V gene are ENHRY and SYGVKD. The CDR3 DNA follows: TGTGCCATCAGTGAGTCTGCCGGGACTAGCGGGAGGGCCAGGCGGAATGAGCAGTTCTTC. It translates to CAISESAGTSGRARRNEQFF.

V usage is TRBV28 and J usage is TRBJ2-2; TRBD2 aligns across 8 bases. Losses at the gene ends were 8 bases for V and 4 bases for J; bases not matched to a gene: 9. Germline CDR1 is MDHEN and CDR2 is SYDVKM. This CDR3 is built from 15 residues. The DNA for the CDR3 is TGTGCCAGCTTAGGAGCGGGAGTTTTCACCGGGGAGCTGTTTTTT. It encodes CASLGAGVFTGELFF.

The V and J genes are TRBV4-1 and TRBJ2-2, with 7 bases aligning to TRBD1. Germline loops: CDR1 MGHRA, CDR2 YSYEKL. The CDR3 contains 15 residues. Losses at the gene ends were 0 bases for V and 7 bases for J; bases not matched to a gene: 5. The CDR3 here is CASSQDDRESGELFF. As DNA, the CDR3 is TGCGCCAGCAGCCAAGATGACAGGGAGAGCGGGGAGCTGTTTTTT.

V and J are TRBV6-5 and TRBJ2-1; TRBD2 matches at 9 bases. The V and J ends lost 6 bases and 2 bases, in that order; junction bases with no gene match: 5. CDR3 length: 15 amino acids. Germline V gene data show CDR1 as MNHEY and CDR2 as SVGAGI. DNA of the CDR3: TGTGCCAGCAGCGTAGCGGGGGCCACCTACAATGAGCAGTTCTTC. This encodes CASSVAGATYNEQFF.

The J gene is TRBJ1-3, the V gene TRBV25-1, with 7 bases fitting TRBD1. This CDR3 spans 15 amino acids. Germline V lookup: CDR1 MGHDK, CDR2 SYGVNS. The V segment lost 3 bases and the J segment 2 bases; nucleotides outside the gene matches: 4. The CDR3 loop reads CASSEQTGAGNTIYF. The CDR3 region has the DNA TGTGCCAGCAGTGAGCAAACAGGGGCTGGAAACACCATATATTTT. The full variable domain, with the rest looked up from reference TRBV25-1 and TRBJ1-3, is EADIYQTPRYLVIGTGKKITLECSQTMGHDKMYWYQQDPGMELHLIHYSYGVNSTEKGDLSSESTVSRIRTEHFPLTLESARPSHTSQYLCASSEQTGAGNTIYFGEGSWLTVV.

The chain combines TRBV28 with TRBJ2-7, with 7 bases aligning to TRBD2. With 4 bases clipped from V and 2 bases from J, the junction kept 8 bases outside the gene matches. This CDR3 has 15 residues. The V gene's germline CDR1 is MDHEN and CDR2 SYDVKM. The CDR3 nucleotides read TGTGCCAGCAGTTCAGCCGAGGGAGGGGCCTACGAGCAGTACTTC. The encoded protein is CASSSAEGGAYEQYF.

The chain uses TRBV5-4 and TRBJ2-7, with D tentatively TRBD1 (5 bases). The CDR3 sequence is 17 residues long. Between the trimmed V and J ends, which lost 4 bases and 2 bases, there was a span of 22 bases. Germline CDR1 is SGHNT and CDR2 is YYREEE (reference sequence). The CDR3 DNA is TGTGCCAGCAGCACCCCTCGCCAGGGTCAGGGTCCCTACGAGCAGTACTTC. This codes for CASSTPRQGQGPYEQYF.